The following is a T cell receptor (beta chain) sequence with its context. Its antigen is currently unknown. This specimen comes from a study of cytotoxic CD8 clonotypes in ibrutinib-treated CLL. Study-level findings and limits: Clonality went up at ibrutinib response and then declined back toward baseline at progression.

Using immunoSEQ multiplex PCR, the repertoire was profiled, and TCRdb retains in-frame clones only, with some absent. The sample shows some 200,000 clones, roughly 73% of them seen only once. V lost 0 bases and J 13 bases, leaving 13 bases between the germline ends. This CDR3 comprises 13 residues. Germline CDR1 MRHNA, CDR2 SNTAGT. The V call is TRBV6-4, the J call TRBJ2-1, with D tentatively TRBD1 (5 bases). Sequenced here: PBMCs, sampled after 12 months of ibrutinib treatment. This TCR derives from a human donor with chronic lymphocytic leukemia. Here the CDR3 reads CASSDSETAPQFF. DNA of the CDR3: TGTGCCAGCAGTGACTCGGAGACAGCTCCTCAGTTCTTC.